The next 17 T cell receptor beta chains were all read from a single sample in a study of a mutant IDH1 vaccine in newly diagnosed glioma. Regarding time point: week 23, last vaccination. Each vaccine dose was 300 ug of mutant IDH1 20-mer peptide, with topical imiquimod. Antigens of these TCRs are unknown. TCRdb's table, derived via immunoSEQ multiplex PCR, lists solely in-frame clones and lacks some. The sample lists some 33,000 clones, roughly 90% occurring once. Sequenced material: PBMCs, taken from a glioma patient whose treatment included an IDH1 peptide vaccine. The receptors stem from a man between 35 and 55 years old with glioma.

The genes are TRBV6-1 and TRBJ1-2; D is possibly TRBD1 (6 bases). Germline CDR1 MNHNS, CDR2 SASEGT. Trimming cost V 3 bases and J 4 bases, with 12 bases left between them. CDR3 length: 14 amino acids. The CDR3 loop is CASSDRTASYGYTF. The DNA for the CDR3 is TGTGCCAGCAGTGATAGGACAGCGTCCTATGGCTACACCTTC.

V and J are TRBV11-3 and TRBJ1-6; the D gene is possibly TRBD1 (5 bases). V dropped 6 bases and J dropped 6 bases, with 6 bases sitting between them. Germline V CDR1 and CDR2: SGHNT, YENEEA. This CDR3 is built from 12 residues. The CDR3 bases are TGTGCCAGCAGTAGGGGTAATTCACCCCTCCACTTT. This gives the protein CASSRGNSPLHF. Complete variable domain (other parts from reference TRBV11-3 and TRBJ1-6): EAGVVQSPRYKIIEKKQPVAFWCNPISGHNTLYWYLQNLGQGPELLIRYENEEAVDDSQLPKDRFSAERLKGVDSTLKIQPAELGDSAVYLCASSRGNSPLHFGNGTRLTVT.

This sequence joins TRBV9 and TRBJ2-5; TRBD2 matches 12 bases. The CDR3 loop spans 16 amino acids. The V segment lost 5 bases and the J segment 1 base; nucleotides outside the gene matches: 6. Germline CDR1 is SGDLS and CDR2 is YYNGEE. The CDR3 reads CASSALAGGPQETQYF. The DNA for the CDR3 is TGTGCCAGCAGTGCACTAGCGGGAGGACCCCAAGAGACCCAGTACTTC.

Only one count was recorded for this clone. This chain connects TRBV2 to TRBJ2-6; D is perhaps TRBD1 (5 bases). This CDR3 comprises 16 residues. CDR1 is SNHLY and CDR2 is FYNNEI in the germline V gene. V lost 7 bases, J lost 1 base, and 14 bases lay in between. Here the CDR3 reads CASNQGEASGANVLTF. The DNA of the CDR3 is TGTGCCAGCAACCAGGGCGAGGCTTCTGGGGCCAACGTCCTGACTTTC.

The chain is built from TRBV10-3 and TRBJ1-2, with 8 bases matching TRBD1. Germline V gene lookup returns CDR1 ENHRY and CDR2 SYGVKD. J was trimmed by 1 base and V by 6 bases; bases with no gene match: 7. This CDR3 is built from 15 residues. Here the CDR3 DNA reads TGTGCCATCAGCGCCGGACAGGGATATAACTATGGCTACACCTTC. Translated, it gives CAISAGQGYNYGYTF.

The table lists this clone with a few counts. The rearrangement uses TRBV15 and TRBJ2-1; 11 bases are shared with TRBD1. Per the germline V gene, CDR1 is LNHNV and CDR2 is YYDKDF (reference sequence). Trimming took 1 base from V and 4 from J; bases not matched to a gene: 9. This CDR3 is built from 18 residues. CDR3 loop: CATSRVGQGAGRYNEQFF. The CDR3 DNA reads TGTGCCACCAGCAGAGTCGGACAGGGGGCGGGTCGGTACAATGAGCAGTTCTTC.

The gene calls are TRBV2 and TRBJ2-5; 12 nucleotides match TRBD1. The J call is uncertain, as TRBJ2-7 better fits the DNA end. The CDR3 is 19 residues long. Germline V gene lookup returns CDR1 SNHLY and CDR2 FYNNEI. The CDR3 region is CASSEFSVRDRGLTYEQYF. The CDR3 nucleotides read TGTGCCAGCAGTGAATTTTCAGTCCGGGACAGGGGGCTTACCTACGAGCAGTACTTC.

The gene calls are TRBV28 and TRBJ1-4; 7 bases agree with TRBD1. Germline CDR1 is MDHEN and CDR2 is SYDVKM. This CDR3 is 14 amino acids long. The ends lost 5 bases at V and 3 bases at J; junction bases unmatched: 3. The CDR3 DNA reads TGTGCCAGCAGTCCGGGACAGCCTAATGAAAAACTGTTTTTT. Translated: CASSPGQPNEKLFF. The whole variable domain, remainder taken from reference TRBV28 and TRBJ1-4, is DVKVTQSSRYLVKRTGEKVFLECVQDMDHENMFWYRQDPGLGLRLIYFSYDVKMKEKGDIPEGYSVSREKKERFSLILESASTNQTSMYLCASSPGQPNEKLFFGSGTQLSVL.

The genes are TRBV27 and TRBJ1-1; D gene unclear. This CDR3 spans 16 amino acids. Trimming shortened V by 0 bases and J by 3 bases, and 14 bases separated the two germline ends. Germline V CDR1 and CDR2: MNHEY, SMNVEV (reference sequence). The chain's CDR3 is CASSLSGSLEDTEAFF. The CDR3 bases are TGTGCCAGCAGTTTATCGGGGTCATTAGAGGACACTGAAGCTTTCTTT.

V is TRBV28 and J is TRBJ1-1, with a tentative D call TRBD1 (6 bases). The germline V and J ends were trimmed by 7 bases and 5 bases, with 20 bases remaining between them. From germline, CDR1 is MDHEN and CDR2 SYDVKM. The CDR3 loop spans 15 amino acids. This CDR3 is CASTPSGGAKTEAFF. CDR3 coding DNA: TGTGCCAGCACCCCTAGCGGGGGGGCGAAGACTGAAGCTTTCTTT.

The CDR3 coding sequence is TGTGCCACCAGCAGAGATGGCGGGGCCTACGAGCAGTACTTC. The encoded protein is CATSRDGGAYEQYF. The chain has TRBV15 and TRBJ2-7, with TRBD2 as a possible D gene (6 bases). The V end was cut by 0 bases, the J end by 2 bases, with 8 bases between. This CDR3 is 14 amino acids long. Germline-derived CDR1 and CDR2 are LNHNV and YYDKDF (reference sequence).

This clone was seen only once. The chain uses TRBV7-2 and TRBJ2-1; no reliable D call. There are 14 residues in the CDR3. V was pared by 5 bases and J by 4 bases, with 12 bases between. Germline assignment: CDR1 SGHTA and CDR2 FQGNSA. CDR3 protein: CASSPSVAYNEQFF. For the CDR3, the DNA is TGTGCCAGCAGCCCATCTGTTGCATACAATGAGCAGTTCTTC.

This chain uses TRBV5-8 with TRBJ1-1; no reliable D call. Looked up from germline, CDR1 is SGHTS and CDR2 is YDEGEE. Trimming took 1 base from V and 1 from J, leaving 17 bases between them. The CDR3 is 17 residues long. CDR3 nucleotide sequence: TGTGCCAGCAGCTTGCCCCAGCGCTCTTACCCGAACACTGAAGCTTTCTTT. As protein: CASSLPQRSYPNTEAFF.

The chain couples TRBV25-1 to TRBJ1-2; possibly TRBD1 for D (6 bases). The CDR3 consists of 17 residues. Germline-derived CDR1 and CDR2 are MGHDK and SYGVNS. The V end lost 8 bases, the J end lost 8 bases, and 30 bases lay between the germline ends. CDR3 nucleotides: TGTGCCAGCCGTGGGCGGAGGACAGACCTATCAAGTTGGGGCTACACCTTC. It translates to CASRGRRTDLSSWGYTF.

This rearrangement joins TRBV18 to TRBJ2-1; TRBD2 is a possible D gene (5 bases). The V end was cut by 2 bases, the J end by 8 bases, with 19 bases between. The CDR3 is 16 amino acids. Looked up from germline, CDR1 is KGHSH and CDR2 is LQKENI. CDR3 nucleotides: TGTGCCAGCTCACCATATGTCGGGGATCCCGGGGATGAGCAGTTCTTC. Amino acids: CASSPYVGDPGDEQFF.

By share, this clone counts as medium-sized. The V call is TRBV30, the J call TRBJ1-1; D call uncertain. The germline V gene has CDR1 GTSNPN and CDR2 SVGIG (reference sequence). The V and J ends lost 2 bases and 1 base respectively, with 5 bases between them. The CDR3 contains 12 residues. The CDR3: CAWSQWNTEAFF. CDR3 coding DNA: TGTGCCTGGAGTCAGTGGAACACTGAAGCTTTCTTT. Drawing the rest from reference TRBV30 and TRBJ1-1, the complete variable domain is SQTIHQWPATLVQPVGSPLSLECTVEGTSNPNLYWYRQAAGRGLQLLFYSVGIGQISSEVPQNLSASRPQDRQFILSSKKLLLSDSGFYLCAWSQWNTEAFFGQGTRLTVV.

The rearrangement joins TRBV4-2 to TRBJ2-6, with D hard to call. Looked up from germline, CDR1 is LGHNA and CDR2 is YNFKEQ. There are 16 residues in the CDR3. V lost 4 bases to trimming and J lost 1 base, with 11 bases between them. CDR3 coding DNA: TGTGCCAGCAGCCCTTCCTTGCCGTCTGGGGCCAACGTCCTGACTTTC. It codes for CASSPSLPSGANVLTF.